This T cell receptor beta chain appears in the sequencing data of a study of graft-versus-host responses after intestinal transplantation. Study information: Each of the recipients got a multivisceral, liver-intestinal, or isolated intestinal transplant. For two to four years after anti-thymocyte globulin induction, all recipients took tacrolimus and steroids.

Only in-frame clones appear in the TCRdb table, and some are missing; sequencing was by immunoSEQ multiplex PCR. Of under 150,000 clones in the sample, around 96% were seen once. CDR3 length equals 13 residues. Trimming removed 5 bases from V and 2 bases from J, with 10 bases in between. Germline-derived CDR1 and CDR2 are PRHDT and FYEKMQ (reference sequence). This clone was observed once. What it binds is unknown. Overall study results and limits: Declining HvG levels early post-transplant were linked to peak circulating GvH clone levels.

The source of this sequence is a human donor who received an intestinal transplant. The chain combines TRBV13 with TRBJ2-7; D possibly uses TRBD1 or TRBD2 (5 bases each). Sequenced here: unstimulated CD8+ T cells sorted from spleen or lymph node cells, sampled before intestinal transplant. Written as DNA, the CDR3 is TGTGCCAGCAGCGTTCAGGGACCCTACGAGCAGTACTTC. Translation: CASSVQGPYEQYF.